These T cell receptor beta chains were read from a single sample in a study of cytomegalovirus exposure and HLA in healthy donors. Libraries were prepared by immunoSEQ multiplex PCR; TCRdb keeps only in-frame clonotypes and omits some of them. The repertoire holds more than 100,000 clones, around nine tenths seen once, with less than 5.5% in the top ten. The source material was PBMCs. The receptors were sampled from a woman aged 25 to 45 in good health and CMV-seronegative. CDR3s include the opening cysteine and the closing phenylalanine or tryptophan. Fields, in order: J gene, V gene, D gene, CDR3 protein. D genes are given only for firm matches.

J gene: TRBJ2-2; V gene: TRBV9; D gene: TRBD2; CDR3 protein: CASSVERGAFTGELFF
J gene: TRBJ1-1; V gene: TRBV15; D gene: -; CDR3 protein: CATSRDVSVTEAFF
J gene: TRBJ1-2; V gene: TRBV5-5; D gene: -; CDR3 protein: CASSLRQGAYGYTF
J gene: TRBJ2-1; V gene: TRBV13; D gene: -; CDR3 protein: CASSLGLRLGTNEQFF
J gene: TRBJ1-2; V gene: TRBV7-2; D gene: TRBD1; CDR3 protein: CASSGQDRGIYGYTF
J gene: TRBJ1-4; V gene: TRBV30; D gene: -; CDR3 protein: CAWSRVSANEKLFF
J gene: TRBJ2-1; V gene: TRBV9; D gene: -; CDR3 protein: CASSLGLGRVLSSYNEQFF
J gene: TRBJ1-1; V gene: TRBV6-5; D gene: -; CDR3 protein: CASSLAGSTEAFF
J gene: TRBJ2-5; V gene: TRBV4-1; D gene: -; CDR3 protein: CASSQAGLGTQYF
J gene: TRBJ2-1; V gene: TRBV19; D gene: TRBD2; CDR3 protein: CASSKGREDYNEQFF
J gene: TRBJ1-2; V gene: TRBV27; D gene: -; CDR3 protein: CASSLGVQGYGYTF
J gene: TRBJ2-2; V gene: TRBV7-8; D gene: -; CDR3 protein: CASSLVGGLNTGELFF
J gene: TRBJ2-2; V gene: TRBV5-5; D gene: TRBD2; CDR3 protein: CASSPGTSGTNTGELFF
J gene: TRBJ2-6; V gene: TRBV19; D gene: -; CDR3 protein: CATSASGANVLTF
J gene: TRBJ1-5; V gene: TRBV6-6; D gene: TRBD1; CDR3 protein: CASRTDRGRQPQHF
J gene: TRBJ2-2; V gene: TRBV6-6; D gene: TRBD2; CDR3 protein: CASSYTGGVLAGELFF
J gene: TRBJ1-1; V gene: TRBV29-1; D gene: -; CDR3 protein: CSVGSGETEAFF
J gene: TRBJ2-5; V gene: TRBV7-2; D gene: TRBD2; CDR3 protein: CASSLAGGGETQYF
J gene: TRBJ1-1; V gene: TRBV7-2; D gene: -; CDR3 protein: CASRSRHMNTEAFF
J gene: TRBJ2-2; V gene: TRBV11-2; D gene: TRBD1; CDR3 protein: CASSLGETGANTGELFF
J gene: TRBJ2-5; V gene: TRBV2; D gene: TRBD1; CDR3 protein: CASSGTGTDFQETQYF
J gene: TRBJ2-7; V gene: TRBV19; D gene: -; CDR3 protein: CASSSGAGYEQYF
J gene: TRBJ2-3; V gene: TRBV6-5; D gene: -; CDR3 protein: CASSISEGTDTQYF
J gene: TRBJ1-5; V gene: TRBV7-2; D gene: TRBD1; CDR3 protein: CASSLGADRGRPQHF
J gene: TRBJ1-2; V gene: TRBV6-5; D gene: -; CDR3 protein: CASSYHQPGGYGYTF
J gene: TRBJ2-3; V gene: TRBV28; D gene: TRBD2; CDR3 protein: CASSPFSGMSTDTQYF
J gene: TRBJ2-7; V gene: TRBV4-2; D gene: TRBD2; CDR3 protein: CASSQAFSGIINEQYF
J gene: TRBJ2-1; V gene: TRBV5-1; D gene: -; CDR3 protein: CASSLGQDYNEQFF
J gene: TRBJ1-1; V gene: TRBV9; D gene: -; CDR3 protein: CASSVAGITEAFF
J gene: TRBJ2-7; V gene: TRBV2; D gene: -; CDR3 protein: CASMGASYEQYF
J gene: TRBJ2-2; V gene: TRBV2; D gene: -; CDR3 protein: CASSEFYRTENTGELFF
J gene: TRBJ1-5; V gene: TRBV2; D gene: -; CDR3 protein: CASSDPVDRPDQPQHF
J gene: TRBJ1-1; V gene: TRBV27; D gene: -; CDR3 protein: CASSFWANTEAFF
J gene: TRBJ1-1; V gene: TRBV6-5; D gene: TRBD1; CDR3 protein: CASSYRQGVVTEAFF
J gene: TRBJ1-1; V gene: TRBV7-9; D gene: -; CDR3 protein: CASSRRGSRSAFF
J gene: TRBJ2-6; V gene: TRBV4-2; D gene: -; CDR3 protein: CASSQDGWASGANVLTF
J gene: TRBJ2-7; V gene: TRBV19; D gene: TRBD2; CDR3 protein: CASSPSGGRTYEQYF
J gene: TRBJ1-2; V gene: TRBV5-8; D gene: TRBD1; CDR3 protein: CASSPQGESWYGYTF
J gene: TRBJ2-1; V gene: TRBV5-1; D gene: TRBD2; CDR3 protein: CASRPGLAGGLNEQFF
J gene: TRBJ2-7; V gene: TRBV20-1; D gene: -; CDR3 protein: CSAKSVYEQYF
J gene: TRBJ1-4; V gene: TRBV6-6; D gene: -; CDR3 protein: CASSRQTTTNEKLFF
J gene: -; V gene: TRBV5-4; D gene: TRBD2; CDR3 protein: CASSFAGAYEQYF
J gene: TRBJ2-3; V gene: TRBV27; D gene: -; CDR3 protein: CASSLKGYADTQYF
J gene: TRBJ2-7; V gene: TRBV5-1; D gene: -; CDR3 protein: CASSLDTDSYEQYF